This T cell receptor (beta chain) was identified in a study of blood T cells in healthy people across ages. The length of the CDR3 is 16 residues. The germline V gene encodes CDR1 DFQATT and CDR2 SNEGSKA (reference sequence). V lost 2 bases and J 6 bases, leaving 21 bases between the germline ends. General study findings and limits: Naive CD4+ cells and diversity were both higher in long-lived donors than in aged donors.

Isolating PBMCs gave at least 6 million of these cells per sample. This clonotype was counted ten times or more. Its antigen remains unknown. The second PCR ran roughly 7 to 12 cycles with a sample-barcoded 5' primer and J-beta primers. Each single sample gave us at least 3 million CDR3-containing paired-end reads. TCRdb processed the 5' RACE reads anew with MiXCR; each CDR3 protein has one entry. The sample carries 1.5 million to 2 million distinct CDR3 sequences, over 25% recorded once. The sequence was obtained from a woman aged 25-40 years in good health. The chain uses TRBV20-1 and TRBJ2-3, with TRBD2 as a possible D gene (6 bases). Specimen: blood. CDR3 in amino acids: CSARPPGGRYQDTQYF. CDR3 nucleotide sequence: TGCAGTGCTAGACCTCCCGGGGGTCGATACCAGGATACGCAGTATTTT.